The table lists the clone carrying this T cell receptor (beta chain) with a count of one. What it binds is unknown. The source of the sample is a study of OX40 agonist ivuxolimab in advanced cancers. Study information: Intravenous ivuxolimab at 0.01 to 10 mg/kg was given to patients every 2 weeks. Checkpoint inhibitors had been given previously to over 30% of patients. Study conclusions and caveats: Average numbers of expanded clones were greater in CD8+ T cells than in CD4+. CD4+ and CD8+ T cells in blood underwent clonal expansion by week 6 at 0.1 to 3.0 mg/kg.

The table came from immunoSEQ multiplex PCR; TCRdb's copy has only in-frame clones and leaves some out. The profile covers about 94,000 clones, with over 75% appearing a single time and more than 0.25% taken by the ten largest. The CDR3 covers 14 residues. V lost 1 base to trimming and J lost 2 bases; unmatched junction nucleotides: 1. Germline V gene sequence: CDR1 MGHDK, CDR2 SYGVNS. The V and J genes are TRBV25-1 and TRBJ2-5, with 7 bases lining up with TRBD1. This clonotype was obtained from an adult with an advanced solid tumor such as melanoma, head and neck, liver or kidney cancer. Sequences were derived from CD4+ or CD8+ T cells sorted from blood, sampled in a trial of the OX40 agonist ivuxolimab. The DNA for the CDR3 is TGTGCCAGCAGTGAATTCAGGGGGCAAGAGACCCAGTACTTC. It encodes CASSEFRGQETQYF.